The present TCR beta chain was sequenced within a study of cytomegalovirus exposure and HLA in healthy donors (dated 2017 in TCRdb). Regarding the study in general: In an earlier analysis of fewer than 750 of the donors, approximately 300 Gb of sequence data and 90 million to 130 million unique TCR beta sequences from about 179 million T cells were reported. Of the roughly 410 genotyped donors, 75% to 85% were placed in the genetic ancestry cluster associated with self-reported Caucasian donors. Roughly 5 DR-DQ haplotypes were handled as single units for association and clustering, since linkage in the cohort was strong. Every repertoire in the discovery cohort had been generated on one and the same sequencing platform. Approximately 310 gigabases of sequencing data and approximately 84 million unique TCR sequences were included in an early release covering about 700 HLA-typed donors. HLA typing covered class I and class II loci at four-digit resolution. In a later genetic analysis, genome-wide SNP genotypes for 398 of the 666 donors were used, and that subset was treated as a discovery cohort. The T cell repertoires of about 700 subjects were profiled by immunosequencing and related to cytomegalovirus serostatus. To study patterns of TCR occurrence, a later analysis re-analyzed previously published TCR beta repertoires from more than 550 donors and added high-resolution HLA genotyping. A separate validation cohort of roughly 130 different subjects was used in addition to the roughly 670-subject first cohort. To predict cytomegalovirus infection status, the study brought together high-throughput TCR immunosequencing, statistical association of individual TCRs with disease status, and machine learning. Donor age, sex, ethnicity and CMV serostatus were compiled alongside the repertoire data. To decide whether each TCR beta V gene segment behaved as functional or pseudogenic, an earlier analysis of 587 of the donors relied on high-throughput TCR beta sequencing. The study aimed to test whether signatures of past pathogen exposure could be identified by cataloging public T cell receptors. Rather than drawing on any new phenotypic data, the later analysis identified candidate immune exposures from TCR beta sequences and the way those sequences occurred across donors. Across around 400 genotyped donors of the cohort, an average of roughly 200,000 unique TCR beta nucleotide sequences per donor were sequenced, and approximately 17% of those sequences were non-productive. The number of typed donors differed by locus: roughly 629-640 for A, B, C, DRB1 and DQB1; 500 to 550 for DQA1; around 610 for DPA1; and 400 to 480 for DPB1.

A note on this clone: Its antigen is still unknown. Base qualities are not at hand, and no much larger clone is one base apart.

V has 7 bases trimmed and J has 3 bases trimmed; junction bases matching no gene number 9. The CDR3 starts with the cysteine, ends with the phenylalanine, and has 15 residues. This entry keeps only the CDR3 DNA: 45 bases, framed from base 1. Taken from the germline V gene (reference sequence), the CDR1 and CDR2 loops are SGHNT and YYREEE. Study-wide conclusions, independent of this receptor: V-gene and J-gene trimming of TCR beta chains was associated with a missense DCLRE1C variant in a later genetic analysis, and the association was replicated in an independent cohort. In a later analysis, HLA-associated TCR beta chains were found to be more clonally expanded and to have lower generation probabilities than equally common non-associated chains. Because counts were too low, 15 to 20 rarely observed V segments, including chromosome 9 orphons, were excluded from the earlier analysis of a few hundred of the donors. A further reported finding was that TCR beta sequences accurately predicted the HLA-A and HLA-B alleles for most subjects in the first cohort. According to a later analysis, parvovirus B19, influenza, CMV and Epstein-Barr virus appeared linked to several top co-occurrence clusters. A later analysis found that TCR association rates varied across HLA loci, with DRB1 alleles showing the most associated TCRs and HLA-C alleles the fewest. The authors suggested that the approach could potentially be generalized to other disease states and immunological phenotypes. In a later genetic analysis, fewer N-insertions in productive TCRs were reported among donors in an Asian-associated ancestry cluster than the approximately 710-donor mean. In an earlier analysis of approximately 590 of the donors, most TCR beta V segments appeared in productive rearrangements about 90% or about 30% of the time, broadly matching IMGT annotations. In both the original and validation cohorts, the classifier was reported to diagnose cytomegalovirus status with high specificity and sensitivity. Linkage disequilibrium might explain the correlated functional status among segregating V segments, but an unknown experimental factor could not be excluded. The 87-base-pair reads could not distinguish some IMGT-functional V segments, including TRBV6-2 and TRBV6-3, so those segments were excluded. A later analysis associated approximately 17,000 TCR beta sequences with specific HLA alleles at a false discovery rate of 0.05. In vitro tests confirmed that a few of the cytomegalovirus-associated TCR beta chains recognize cytomegalovirus antigens. The study gave a list of 150 to 200 TCR beta chains associated with cytomegalovirus. Only TCR beta chains were sequenced in this cohort, and the absence of alpha or paired-chain data limited detectable features. Assigning TCR associations to individual alleles was difficult when HLA alleles, especially DR and DQ, strongly co-occurred. The presence/absence analyses assumed that sequencing depth was roughly uniform across donors, and that assumption may not be true. A group of highly shared sequence variants was considered likely to be a technical artifact of the sequencing pipeline. Most TCR sequences were seen in very few donors, while some public TCRs were found in many individuals. In a later analysis, most CMV-associated TCR beta chains were found to appear HLA-restricted, with HLA associations seemingly driven largely by CMV exposure. CMV serostatus was the only immune exposure information available for the cohort. Because HLA typing was unavailable for some donors at each locus, only the typed subset was used in association tests.

The cohort consisted of approximately 670 healthy bone marrow donors. At the time of sampling, every cohort member was nominally healthy, though immune exposures that went unrecorded were likely present. CMV serostatus was positive for 250 to 300 and negative for about 50% of the roughly 700 cohort members, and was not recorded for this donor. Each donor provided a peripheral blood sample, and peripheral blood mononuclear cells were used for TCR beta sequencing. The Qiagen DNeasy Blood Extraction Kit was used to extract genomic DNA from the blood cell samples. The method behind the library was the immunoSEQ multiplex PCR assay. For the multiplex PCR, a mixture combining 60 forward primers for TCR Vbeta segments and 13 reverse primers for TCR Jbeta segments was used. The CDR3 region of rearranged TCR beta genes was amplified from genomic DNA with a multiplex PCR assay. The amplified TCR beta libraries were sequenced on the Illumina HiSeq System as 87-base-pair reads. In the paper's pipeline: A later analysis tallied approximately 87 million unique TCR beta chains across the 640 or so repertoires, and about 12 million of those chains were shared by two or more donors. Raw reads were error-corrected and collapsed into unique sequences by a nearest-neighbor algorithm in which closely related sequences were merged to remove PCR and sequencing errors. CDR3 sequences were aligned to IMGT reference sequences to assign V, D and J gene segments. For a sequence to be retained, a match of at least six nucleotides was required to both a V gene segment and a J gene segment. A rearrangement counted as productive if the CDR3 had no stop codons and remained in frame with V and J, and every other rearrangement counted as non-productive. CDR3 was defined by IMGT convention, running from the second conserved V-encoded cysteine to the conserved J-encoded phenylalanine. Sequences without an unambiguous match to a single V gene segment were excluded from the earlier analysis of about 640 of the donors. An earlier analysis of 587 of the donors classified V segments as functional when productive rearrangements were above 56.7% and as segregating when the standard deviation between donors was above 5%. A statistical classification framework was developed to diagnose cytomegalovirus status using the catalog of TCR beta chain sequences. In a later analysis, TCR nucleotide sequences were compared against IMGT/GENE-DB human TR gene sequences so that V and J genes could be assigned. Using the TCRdist pipeline, a later analysis assigned CDR3 sequences along with most-parsimonious VDJ recombination scenarios. In a later analysis, each TCR beta chain was defined by its CDR3 amino acid sequence together with its V-gene family, and reads without a unique V-gene family were excluded. A later analysis removed several hundred highly shared, low-generation-probability nucleotide sequences to deal with suspected cross-contamination and a sequencing artifact. For each public chain, a later analysis derived a clonal expansion index from normalized ranks of inferred template counts within each repertoire. In a later analysis, generation probabilities were computed with a VDJ recombination model fitted to out-of-frame rearrangements, and the resulting probabilities were checked against IGoR. Hypergeometric tests were used in a later analysis to score TCR-TCR, TCR-HLA and TCR-CMV co-occurrence, with a repertoire-size bias correction applied to the TCR pairs. In a later analysis, false discovery rates were estimated by permuting HLA or CMV assignments 20 times. A later analysis grouped co-occurring TCRs with DBSCAN, adding TCRdist sequence similarity when clustering within HLA-allele-positive subsets. Repertoires with fewer than 30,000 or more than 120,000 public chains, plus five repertoires with anomalous nucleotide sharing, were excluded from co-occurrence clustering. TCRdb re-hosts the immuneACCESS table, in-frame sequences only. Its copies lack some clones; in the studies checked, an unresolved V gene accounts for under half of them, and the cause for the rest is not known. V and J calls and clone size are copied from that table; D and trimming were computed from the DNA. The sample records roughly 130,000 clones, 60% to 85% of which are singletons. Just over 1% of the sample is taken by the ten largest.

The V gene is TRBV5-4 and the J gene is TRBJ2-5, and 10 junction bases match TRBD2. The sequenced sample was PBMCs. The sequence derives from a human donor in good health. In nucleotides, the sequence is TGTGCCAGCGGAATAGCGGGGGGCACGGAAGAGACCCAGTACTTC. The translation is CASGIAGGTEETQYF.